The T cell receptor (beta chain) under discussion was sequenced for a study of blood T cell repertoires in COVID-19. For the study at large: COVID-19 samples, acute and convalescent, were from the United States, Italy and Spain. The cDNA or gDNA used as material had been derived from T cells, B-cell-depleted T cells, or PBMCs.

In the study's own analysis: Counts of nucleated cells, estimated from reference gene primer amplification, were obtained. Clones were sequenced by immunoSEQ multiplex PCR, and TCRdb holds only the in-frame ones, with some missing. V and J calls and clone size are as listed in that table; D and trimming were resolved from the DNA. The sample yields more than 150,000 clones, approximately 88% seen once. The receptor's source is a man in his forties or fifties with acute or convalescent COVID-19. The sequencing sample was made of peripheral blood.

The CDR3 spells CASSFRPGTLSYNEQFF. In nucleotides, the CDR3 is TGTGCCAGCAGTTTTCGCCCGGGGACACTATCCTACAATGAGCAGTTCTTC. The V gene is TRBV27, the J gene TRBJ2-1; a weak D match, TRBD1 (6 bases). Trimming left V 3 bases short and J 1 base short, with 16 bases between. CDR1 is MNHEY, CDR2 SMNVEV, per germline (reference sequence). The CDR3 is 17 residues long.